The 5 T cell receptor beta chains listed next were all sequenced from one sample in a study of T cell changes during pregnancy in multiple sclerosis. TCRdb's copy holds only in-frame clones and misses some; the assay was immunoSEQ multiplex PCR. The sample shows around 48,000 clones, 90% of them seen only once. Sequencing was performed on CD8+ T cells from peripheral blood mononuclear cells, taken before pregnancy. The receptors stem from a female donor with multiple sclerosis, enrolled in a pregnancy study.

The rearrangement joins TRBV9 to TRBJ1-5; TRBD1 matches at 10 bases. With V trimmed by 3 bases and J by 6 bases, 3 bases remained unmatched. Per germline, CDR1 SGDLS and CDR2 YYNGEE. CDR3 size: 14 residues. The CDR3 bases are TGTGCCAGCAGCGCCGGGACAGGGGTTCAGCCCCAGCATTTT. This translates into CASSAGTGVQPQHF.

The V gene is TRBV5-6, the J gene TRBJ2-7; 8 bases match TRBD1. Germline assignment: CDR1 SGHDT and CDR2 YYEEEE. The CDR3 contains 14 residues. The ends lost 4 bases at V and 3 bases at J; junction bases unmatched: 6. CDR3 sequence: CASSKTGQVYEQYF. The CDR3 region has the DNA TGTGCCAGCAGCAAAACGGGACAGGTCTACGAGCAGTACTTC.

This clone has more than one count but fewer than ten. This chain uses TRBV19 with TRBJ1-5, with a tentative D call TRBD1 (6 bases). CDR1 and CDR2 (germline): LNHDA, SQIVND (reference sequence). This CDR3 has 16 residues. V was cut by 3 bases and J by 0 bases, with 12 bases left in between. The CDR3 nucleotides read TGTGCCAGTAGTATCGTCAGGGGAAATAGCAATCAGCCCCAGCATTTT. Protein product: CASSIVRGNSNQPQHF.

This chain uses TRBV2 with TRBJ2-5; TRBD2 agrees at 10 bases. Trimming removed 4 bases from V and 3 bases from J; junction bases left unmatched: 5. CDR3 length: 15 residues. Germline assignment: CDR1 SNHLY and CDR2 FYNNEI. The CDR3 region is CASSVSGGREETQYF. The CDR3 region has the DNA TGTGCCAGCAGTGTTAGCGGGGGGCGGGAAGAGACCCAGTACTTC.

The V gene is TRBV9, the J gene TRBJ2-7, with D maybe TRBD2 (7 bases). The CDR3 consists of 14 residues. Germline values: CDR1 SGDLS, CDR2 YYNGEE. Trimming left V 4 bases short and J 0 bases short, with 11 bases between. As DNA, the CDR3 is TGTGCCAGCAGCCTAGGGGGGGGCTCCTACGAGCAGTACTTC. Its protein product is CASSLGGGSYEQYF.